This T cell receptor beta chain emerged from a study of monozygotic twins with inflammatory bowel disease. The CDR3 length is 16 residues. Looked up from germline, CDR1 is SGHTA and CDR2 is FQGNSA. About this clonotype itself: Its antigen remains unidentified.

Study-level results: Patient-specific immunosuppressive treatments may have made repertoires more variable. There was no way to distinguish the different T cell subtypes. It was in IBD patients that TCRbeta diversity (inverse Simpson) was lower than in healthy co-twins.

Total RNA input per TCR library was approximately 3.5 ug. Using the 5' RACE reads, TCRdb records one entry per CDR3 protein without DNA. The sample features a few hundred thousand distinct CDR3 sequences, with under 3% in its top ten. Sample: blood. The sequence came from a human donor with ulcerative colitis or Crohn's disease, or a healthy co-twin of an affected twin (not recorded which). The chain is built from TRBV7-2 and TRBJ2-3; TCRdb's D call of TRBD2 is untestable without DNA. The CDR3 sequence is CASSTNSGSGRDTQYF.